This T cell receptor (beta chain) comes out of a study of blood T cell repertoires in COVID-19. As for the study in general: Sites across the United States, Italy and Spain contributed samples from acute and convalescent COVID-19.

In this sample, this clone turned up a few times. The same CDR3 is also encoded by other DNA sequences in this sample. Libraries were prepared by immunoSEQ multiplex PCR; TCRdb keeps only in-frame clonotypes and omits some of them. The sample contains 150,000 to 200,000 clones, 75% to 85% of which appear only once. Material: peripheral blood. The receptor was isolated from a human donor in a cohort sampled during active COVID-19.

The DNA of the CDR3 is TGTGCCAGCAGTTTGCAGGGGGCGAACTATGGCTACACCTTC. Translation gives CASSLQGANYGYTF. The chain has TRBV27 and TRBJ1-2; the match to TRBD1 covers 8 bases. The CDR3 covers 14 residues. Germline V lookup: CDR1 MNHEY, CDR2 SMNVEV (reference sequence). V lost 3 bases, J lost 2 bases, and 2 bases stayed unmatched.